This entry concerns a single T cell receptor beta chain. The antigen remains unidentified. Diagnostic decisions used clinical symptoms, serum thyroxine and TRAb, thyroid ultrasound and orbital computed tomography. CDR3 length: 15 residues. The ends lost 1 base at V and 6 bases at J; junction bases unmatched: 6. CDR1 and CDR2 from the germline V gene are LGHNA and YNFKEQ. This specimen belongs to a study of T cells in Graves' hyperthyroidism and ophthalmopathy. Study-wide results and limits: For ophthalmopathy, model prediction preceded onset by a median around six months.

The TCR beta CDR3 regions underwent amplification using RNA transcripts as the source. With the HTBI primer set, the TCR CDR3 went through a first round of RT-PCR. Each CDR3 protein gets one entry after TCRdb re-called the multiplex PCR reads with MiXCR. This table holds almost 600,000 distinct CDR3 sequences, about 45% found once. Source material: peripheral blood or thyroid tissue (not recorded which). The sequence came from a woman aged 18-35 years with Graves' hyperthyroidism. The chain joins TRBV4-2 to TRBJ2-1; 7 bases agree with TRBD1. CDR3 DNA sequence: TGTGCCAGCAGCCAAGCTAAGGGACAGCCCAATGAGCAGTTCTTC. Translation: CASSQAKGQPNEQFF.